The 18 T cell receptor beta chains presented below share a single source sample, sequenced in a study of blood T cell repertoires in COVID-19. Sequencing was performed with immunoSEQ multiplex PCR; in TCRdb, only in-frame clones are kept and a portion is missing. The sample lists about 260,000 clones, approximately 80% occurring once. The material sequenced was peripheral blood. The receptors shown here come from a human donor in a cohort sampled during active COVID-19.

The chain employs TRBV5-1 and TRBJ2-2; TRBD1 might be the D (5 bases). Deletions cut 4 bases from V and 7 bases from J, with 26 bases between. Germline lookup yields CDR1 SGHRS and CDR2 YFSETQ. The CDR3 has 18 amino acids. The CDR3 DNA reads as TGCGCCAGCAGCCCGACTGTAGGATCTCTCCAGGGTGGCGGGGAGCTGTTTTTT. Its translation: CASSPTVGSLQGGGELFF.

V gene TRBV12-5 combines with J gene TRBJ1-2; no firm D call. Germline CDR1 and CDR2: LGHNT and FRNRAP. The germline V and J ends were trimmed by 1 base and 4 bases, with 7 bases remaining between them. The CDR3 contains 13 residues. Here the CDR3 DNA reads TGTGCTAGTGGTTTGGACGAGATCTATGGCTACACCTTC. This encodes CASGLDEIYGYTF.

For the CDR3, the DNA is TGTGCCATCAGTGACCCGGGACAGTTACTAAAGCAGTTCTTC. This gives the protein CAISDPGQLLKQFF. The chain combines TRBV10-3 with TRBJ2-1, with 7 bases lining up with TRBD1. V was clipped by 3 bases and J by 11 bases; unmatched bases: 10. Per the germline V gene, CDR1 is ENHRY and CDR2 is SYGVKD. The CDR3 sequence is 14 residues long.

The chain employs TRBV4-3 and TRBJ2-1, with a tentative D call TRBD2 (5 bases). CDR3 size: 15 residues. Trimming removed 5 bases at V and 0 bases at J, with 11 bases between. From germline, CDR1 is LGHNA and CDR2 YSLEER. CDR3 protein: CASSTSWPSYNEQFF. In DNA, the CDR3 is TGCGCCAGCAGCACTAGTTGGCCCTCCTACAATGAGCAGTTCTTC.

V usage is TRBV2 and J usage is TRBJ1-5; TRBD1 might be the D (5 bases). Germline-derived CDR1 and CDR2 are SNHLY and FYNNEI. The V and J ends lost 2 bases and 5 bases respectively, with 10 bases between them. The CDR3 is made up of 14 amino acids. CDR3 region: CASSETDSYQPQHF. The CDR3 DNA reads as TGTGCCAGCAGTGAAACAGACAGCTATCAGCCCCAGCATTTT.

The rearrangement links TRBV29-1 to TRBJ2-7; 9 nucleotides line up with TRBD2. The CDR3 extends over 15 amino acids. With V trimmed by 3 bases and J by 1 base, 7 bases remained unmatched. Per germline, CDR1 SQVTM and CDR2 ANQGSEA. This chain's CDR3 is CSVDIYSGGSYEQYF. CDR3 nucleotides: TGCAGCGTTGATATATATAGCGGGGGTTCCTACGAGCAGTACTTC.

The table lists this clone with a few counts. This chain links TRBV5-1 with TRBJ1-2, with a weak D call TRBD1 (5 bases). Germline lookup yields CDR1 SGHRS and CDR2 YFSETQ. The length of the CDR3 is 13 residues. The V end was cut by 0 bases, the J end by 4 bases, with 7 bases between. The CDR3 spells CASSLDRSYGYTF. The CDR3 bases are TGCGCCAGCAGCTTGGACAGGAGCTATGGCTACACCTTC.

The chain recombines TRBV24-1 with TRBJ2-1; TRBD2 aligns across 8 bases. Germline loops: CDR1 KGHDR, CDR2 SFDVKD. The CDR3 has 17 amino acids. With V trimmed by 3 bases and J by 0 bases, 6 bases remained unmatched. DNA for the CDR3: TGTGCCACCAGTGATGCTCGCGGGAGGAGCTCCTACAATGAGCAGTTCTTC. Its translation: CATSDARGRSSYNEQFF.

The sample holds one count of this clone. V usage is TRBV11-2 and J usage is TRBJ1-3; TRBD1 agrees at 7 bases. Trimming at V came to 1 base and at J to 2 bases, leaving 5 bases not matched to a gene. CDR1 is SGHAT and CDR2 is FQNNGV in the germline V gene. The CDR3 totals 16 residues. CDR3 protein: CASSLGAGTAGNTIYF. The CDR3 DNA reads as TGTGCCAGCAGCTTAGGGGCCGGGACAGCTGGAAACACCATATATTTT.

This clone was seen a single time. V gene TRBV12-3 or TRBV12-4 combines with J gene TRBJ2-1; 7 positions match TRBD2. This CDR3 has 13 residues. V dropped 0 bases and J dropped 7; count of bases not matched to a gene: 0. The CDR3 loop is CASSLARGNEQFF. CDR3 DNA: TGTGCCAGCAGTTTAGCGCGGGGGAATGAGCAGTTCTTC.

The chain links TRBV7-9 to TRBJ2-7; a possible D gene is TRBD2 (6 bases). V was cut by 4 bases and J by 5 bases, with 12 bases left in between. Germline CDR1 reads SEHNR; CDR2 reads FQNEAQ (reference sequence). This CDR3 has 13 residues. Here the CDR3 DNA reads TGTGCCAGCAGCTCCTTTATAGCGGACGAGCAGTACTTC. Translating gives CASSSFIADEQYF.

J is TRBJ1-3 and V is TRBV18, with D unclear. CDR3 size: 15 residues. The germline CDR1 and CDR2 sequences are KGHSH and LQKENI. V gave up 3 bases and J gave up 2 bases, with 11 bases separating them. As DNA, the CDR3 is TGTGCCAGCTCACCCGACAAAACCACTGGAAACACCATATATTTT. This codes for CASSPDKTTGNTIYF.

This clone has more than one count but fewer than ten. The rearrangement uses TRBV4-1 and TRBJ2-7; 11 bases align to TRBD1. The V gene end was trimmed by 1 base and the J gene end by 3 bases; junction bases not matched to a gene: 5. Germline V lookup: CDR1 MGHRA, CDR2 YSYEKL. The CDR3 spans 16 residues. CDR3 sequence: CASSQGTGTGGYEQYF. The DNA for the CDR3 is TGCGCCAGCAGCCAAGGGACCGGGACAGGGGGCTACGAGCAGTACTTC.

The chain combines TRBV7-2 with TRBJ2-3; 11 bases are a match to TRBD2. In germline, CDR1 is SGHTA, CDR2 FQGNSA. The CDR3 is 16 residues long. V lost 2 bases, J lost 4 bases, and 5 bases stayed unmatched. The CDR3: CASSLIAGGSPDTQYF. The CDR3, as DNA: TGTGCCAGCAGCTTAATAGCGGGGGGGTCTCCAGATACGCAGTATTTT.

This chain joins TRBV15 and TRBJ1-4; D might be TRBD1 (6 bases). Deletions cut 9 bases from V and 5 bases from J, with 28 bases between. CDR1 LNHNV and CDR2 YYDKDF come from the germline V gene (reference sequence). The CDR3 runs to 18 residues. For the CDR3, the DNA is TGTGCCACGGCCCGGCAGGGGACGTTCCATCGATCAAATGAAAAACTGTTTTTT. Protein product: CATARQGTFHRSNEKLFF.

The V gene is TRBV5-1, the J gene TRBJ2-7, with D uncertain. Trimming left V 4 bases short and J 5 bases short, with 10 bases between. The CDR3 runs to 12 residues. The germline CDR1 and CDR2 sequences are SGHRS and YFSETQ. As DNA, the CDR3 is TGCGCCAGCAGCGCCGGTCGGGACGAGCAGTACTTC. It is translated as CASSAGRDEQYF.

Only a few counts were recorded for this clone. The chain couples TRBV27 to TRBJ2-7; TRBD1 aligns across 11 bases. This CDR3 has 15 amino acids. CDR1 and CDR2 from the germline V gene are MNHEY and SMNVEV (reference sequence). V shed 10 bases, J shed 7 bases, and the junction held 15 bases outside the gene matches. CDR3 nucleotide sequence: TGTGCCACAAAACCCGGACAGGGGGCTTCAGGTGAGCAGTACTTC. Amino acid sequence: CATKPGQGASGEQYF.

This CDR3 reads CASSKGAGEGEQYF. The CDR3 DNA reads TGTGCCAGCAGCAAAGGGGCGGGAGAGGGCGAGCAGTACTTC. The rearrangement joins TRBV5-6 to TRBJ2-7, with 7 bases matching TRBD2. CDR3 length: 14 amino acids. In germline, CDR1 is SGHDT, CDR2 YYEEEE. With V trimmed by 4 bases and J by 6 bases, 10 bases remained unmatched.